Sequencing of this TCR beta chain was carried out in a study of T cells after yellow fever vaccination. TCRdb reprocessed the 5' RACE reads with MiXCR, giving one entry per CDR3 protein. Among some 320,000 distinct CDR3 sequences listed, around 4.4% were seen once. Between the trimmed V and J ends, which lost 0 bases and 0 bases, there was a span of 10 bases. This CDR3 is 16 amino acids long. Germline CDR1 LGHDT, CDR2 YNNKEL (reference sequence). J is TRBJ2-3 and V is TRBV3-1; possible D gene TRBD1, 7 bases. This clonotype was sampled from a man between 18 and 35 years old who received the YFV17D yellow fever vaccine. The input for sequencing was PBMCs, taken 15 days after the yellow fever booster vaccination. The CDR3 loop reads CASSQDQGGSTDTQYF. DNA for the CDR3: TGTGCCAGCAGCCAAGATCAGGGGGGAAGCACAGATACGCAGTATTTT.